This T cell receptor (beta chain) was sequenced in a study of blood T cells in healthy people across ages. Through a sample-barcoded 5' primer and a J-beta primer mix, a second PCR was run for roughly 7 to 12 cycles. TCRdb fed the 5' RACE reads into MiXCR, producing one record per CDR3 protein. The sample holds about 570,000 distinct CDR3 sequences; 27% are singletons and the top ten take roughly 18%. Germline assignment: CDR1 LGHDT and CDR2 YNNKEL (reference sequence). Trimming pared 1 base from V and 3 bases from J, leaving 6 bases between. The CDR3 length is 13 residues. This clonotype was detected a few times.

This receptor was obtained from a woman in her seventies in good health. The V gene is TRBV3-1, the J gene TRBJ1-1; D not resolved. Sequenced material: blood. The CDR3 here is CASSQAAYTEAFF. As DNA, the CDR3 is TGTGCCAGCAGCCAAGCGGCCTACACTGAAGCTTTCTTT.